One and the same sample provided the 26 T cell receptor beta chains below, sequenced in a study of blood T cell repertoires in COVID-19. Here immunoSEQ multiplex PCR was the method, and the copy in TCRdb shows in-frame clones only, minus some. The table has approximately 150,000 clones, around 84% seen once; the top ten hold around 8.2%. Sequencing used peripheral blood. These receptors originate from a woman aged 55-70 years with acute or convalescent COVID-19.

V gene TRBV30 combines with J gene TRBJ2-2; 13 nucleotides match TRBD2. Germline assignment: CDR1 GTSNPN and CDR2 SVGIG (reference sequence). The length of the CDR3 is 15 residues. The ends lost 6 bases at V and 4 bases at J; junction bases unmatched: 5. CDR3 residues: CACATSGGLTGELFF. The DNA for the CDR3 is TGTGCCTGCGCGACTAGCGGGGGGCTCACCGGGGAGCTGTTTTTT.

The CDR3 here is CASSFGGAPGYTF. In DNA form, the CDR3 reads TGTGCCAGCAGCTTTGGGGGGGCGCCTGGCTACACCTTC. The chain uses TRBV5-5 and TRBJ1-2; tentatively, D is TRBD1 (6 bases). Germline V gene sequence: CDR1 SGHKS, CDR2 YYEKEE (reference sequence). The CDR3 contains 13 residues. The ends were cut back, 2 bases at V and 7 bases at J, with 12 bases in the middle.

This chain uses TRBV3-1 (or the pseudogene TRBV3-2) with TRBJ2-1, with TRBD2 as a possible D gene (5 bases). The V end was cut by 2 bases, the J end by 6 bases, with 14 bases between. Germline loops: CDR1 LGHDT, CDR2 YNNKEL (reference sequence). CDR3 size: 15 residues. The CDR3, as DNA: TGTGCCAGCAGCCAAATCGGTCAGGCGGGCAATGAGCAGTTCTTC. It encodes CASSQIGQAGNEQFF.

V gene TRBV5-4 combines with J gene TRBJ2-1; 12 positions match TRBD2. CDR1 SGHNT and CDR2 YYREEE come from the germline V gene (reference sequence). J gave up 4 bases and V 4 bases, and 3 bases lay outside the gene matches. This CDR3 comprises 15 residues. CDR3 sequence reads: CASSQGLAGYNEQFF. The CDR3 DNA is TGTGCCAGCAGCCAGGGACTAGCGGGTTACAATGAGCAGTTCTTC.

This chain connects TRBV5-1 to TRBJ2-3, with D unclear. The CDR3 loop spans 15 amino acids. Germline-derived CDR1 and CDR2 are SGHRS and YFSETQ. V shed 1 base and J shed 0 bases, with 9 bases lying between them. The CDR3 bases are TGCGCCAGCAGCTTGACTACCACTAGCACAGATACGCAGTATTTT. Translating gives CASSLTTTSTDTQYF.

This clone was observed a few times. The CDR3 nucleotides read TGTGCCAGTATTTCCGGGACAGGACTCAATCAGCCCCAGCATTTT. Protein sequence: CASISGTGLNQPQHF. The gene calls are TRBV19 and TRBJ1-5; 8 bases are a match to TRBD1. The germline gives CDR1 LNHDA, CDR2 SQIVND (reference sequence). Unmatched junction bases numbered 8, after V lost 7 bases and J lost 3 bases. The CDR3 covers 15 residues.

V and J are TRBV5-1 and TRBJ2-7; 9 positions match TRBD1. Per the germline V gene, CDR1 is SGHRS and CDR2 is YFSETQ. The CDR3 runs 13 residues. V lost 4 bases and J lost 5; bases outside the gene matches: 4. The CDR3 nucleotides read TGCGCCAGCAGCATACGGACAGGGGACGAGCAGTACTTC. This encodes CASSIRTGDEQYF.

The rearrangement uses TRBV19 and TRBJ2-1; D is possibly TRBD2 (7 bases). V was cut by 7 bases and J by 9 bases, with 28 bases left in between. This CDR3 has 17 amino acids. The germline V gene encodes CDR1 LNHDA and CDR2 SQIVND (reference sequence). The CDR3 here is CASTQSRGGGRASEQFF. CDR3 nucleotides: TGTGCCAGTACTCAATCCCGAGGGGGGGGGCGCGCAAGTGAGCAGTTCTTC.

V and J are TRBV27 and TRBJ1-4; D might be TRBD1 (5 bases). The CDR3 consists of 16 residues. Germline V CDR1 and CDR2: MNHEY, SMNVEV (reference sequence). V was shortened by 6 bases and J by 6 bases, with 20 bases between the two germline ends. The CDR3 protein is CASSYVTGRSHEKLFF. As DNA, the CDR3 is TGTGCCAGCAGCTACGTCACAGGTAGAAGCCATGAAAAACTGTTTTTT.

CDR3 in amino acids: CATSAAGEQYF. DNA for the CDR3: TGTGCCACCAGTGCGGCAGGGGAGCAGTACTTC. V and J are TRBV24-1 and TRBJ2-7, with a weak D call TRBD1 (5 bases). There are 11 residues in the CDR3. Germline CDR1 reads KGHDR; CDR2 reads SFDVKD. Trimming pared 5 bases from V and 7 bases from J, leaving 8 bases between.

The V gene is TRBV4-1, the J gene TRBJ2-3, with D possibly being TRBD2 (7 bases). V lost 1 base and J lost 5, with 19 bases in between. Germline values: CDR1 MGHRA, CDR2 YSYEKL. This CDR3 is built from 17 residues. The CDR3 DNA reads TGCGCCAGCAGCCAAGGATTGGGGCGGGGGCCCAGAGATACGCAGTATTTT. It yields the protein CASSQGLGRGPRDTQYF.

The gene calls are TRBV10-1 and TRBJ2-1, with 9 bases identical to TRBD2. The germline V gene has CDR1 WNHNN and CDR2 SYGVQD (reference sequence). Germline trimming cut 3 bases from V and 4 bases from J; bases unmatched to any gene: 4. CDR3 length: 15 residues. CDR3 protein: CASSDKRGAYNEQFF. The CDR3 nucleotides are TGCGCCAGCAGTGATAAGCGGGGGGCGTACAATGAGCAGTTCTTC.

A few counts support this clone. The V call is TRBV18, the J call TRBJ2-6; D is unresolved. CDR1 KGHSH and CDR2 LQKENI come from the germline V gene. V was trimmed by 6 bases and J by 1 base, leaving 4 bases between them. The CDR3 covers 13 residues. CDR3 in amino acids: CASSSSGANVLTF. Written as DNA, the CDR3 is TGTGCCAGCTCCTCGTCTGGGGCCAACGTCCTGACTTTC.

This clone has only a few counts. The chain's CDR3 is CAWALGAGTDTQYF. The CDR3 DNA sequence: TGTGCCTGGGCCCTAGGGGCCGGCACAGATACGCAGTATTTT. The V gene is TRBV30, the J gene TRBJ2-3, with D maybe TRBD1 (5 bases). Trimming took off 5 bases at V and 1 base at J, with 13 bases between the two ends. The CDR3 is 14 amino acids. CDR1 is GTSNPN and CDR2 is SVGIG in the germline V gene (reference sequence).

Here the CDR3 reads CASSPLYSNEQFF. The CDR3 DNA is TGTGCCAGCAGCCCTCTATATTCCAATGAGCAGTTCTTC. V and J are TRBV6-2 or TRBV6-3 and TRBJ2-1; D not resolved. This CDR3 has 13 residues. CDR1 is MNHEY and CDR2 is SVGEGT in the germline V gene. The germline V and J ends were trimmed by 6 bases and 6 bases, with 12 bases remaining between them.

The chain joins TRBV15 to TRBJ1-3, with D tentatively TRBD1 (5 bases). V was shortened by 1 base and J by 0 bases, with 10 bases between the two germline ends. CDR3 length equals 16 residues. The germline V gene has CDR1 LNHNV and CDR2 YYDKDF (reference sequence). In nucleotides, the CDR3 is TGTGCCACCAGCAGAGTGGGAACAGGCTCTGGAAACACCATATATTTT. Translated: CATSRVGTGSGNTIYF.

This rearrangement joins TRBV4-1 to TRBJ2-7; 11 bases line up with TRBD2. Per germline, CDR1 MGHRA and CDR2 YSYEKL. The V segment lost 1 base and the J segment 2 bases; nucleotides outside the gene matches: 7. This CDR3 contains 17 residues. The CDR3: CASSQVSSGGATYEQYF. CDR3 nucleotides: TGCGCCAGCAGCCAAGTCAGTAGCGGGGGGGCGACCTACGAGCAGTACTTC.

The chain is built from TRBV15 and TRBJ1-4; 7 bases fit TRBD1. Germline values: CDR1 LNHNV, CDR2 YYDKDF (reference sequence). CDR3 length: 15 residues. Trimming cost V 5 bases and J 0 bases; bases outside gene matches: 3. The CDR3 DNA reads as TGTGCCACCAGCGCTGACAGGGCAACTAATGAAAAACTGTTTTTT. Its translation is CATSADRATNEKLFF.

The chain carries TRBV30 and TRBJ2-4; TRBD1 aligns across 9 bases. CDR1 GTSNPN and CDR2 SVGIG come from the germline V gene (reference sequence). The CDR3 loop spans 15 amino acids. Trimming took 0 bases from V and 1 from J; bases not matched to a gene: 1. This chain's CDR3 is CAWSVGTGAKNIQYF. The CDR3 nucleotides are TGTGCCTGGAGTGTAGGGACAGGGGCCAAAAACATTCAGTACTTC.

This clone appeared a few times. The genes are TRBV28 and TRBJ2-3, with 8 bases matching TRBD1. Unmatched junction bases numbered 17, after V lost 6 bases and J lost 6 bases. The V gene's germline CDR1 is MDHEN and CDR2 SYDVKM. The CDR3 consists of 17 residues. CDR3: CASSKTAPRGPADTQYF. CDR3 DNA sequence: TGTGCCAGCAGCAAAACGGCTCCCAGGGGGCCAGCGGATACGCAGTATTTT.

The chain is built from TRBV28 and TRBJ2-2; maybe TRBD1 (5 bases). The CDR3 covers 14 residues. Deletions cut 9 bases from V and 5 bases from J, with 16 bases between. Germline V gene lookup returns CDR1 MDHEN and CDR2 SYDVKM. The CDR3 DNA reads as TGTGCCAGTAAAGGGTGGGGCAGTACCGGGGAGCTGTTTTTT. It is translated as CASKGWGSTGELFF.

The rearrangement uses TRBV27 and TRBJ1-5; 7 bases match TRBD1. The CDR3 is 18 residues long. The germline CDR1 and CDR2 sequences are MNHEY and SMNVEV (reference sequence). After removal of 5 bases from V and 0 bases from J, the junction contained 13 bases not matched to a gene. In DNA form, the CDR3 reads TGTGCCAGCAGTCCATGGAGCCGGGACAGATATAGCAATCAGCCCCAGCATTTT. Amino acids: CASSPWSRDRYSNQPQHF.

The CDR3 region has the DNA TGTGCCAGCAGCCAAGTTGAGGGGGCGAGGGTAAATGGCTACACCTTC. Translated: CASSQVEGARVNGYTF. The V gene is TRBV3-1 (or the pseudogene TRBV3-2), the J gene TRBJ1-2; 7 nucleotides match TRBD1. V lost 1 base to trimming and J lost 6 bases; unmatched junction nucleotides: 11. Looked up from germline, CDR1 is LGHDT and CDR2 is YNNKEL (reference sequence). The CDR3 covers 16 residues.

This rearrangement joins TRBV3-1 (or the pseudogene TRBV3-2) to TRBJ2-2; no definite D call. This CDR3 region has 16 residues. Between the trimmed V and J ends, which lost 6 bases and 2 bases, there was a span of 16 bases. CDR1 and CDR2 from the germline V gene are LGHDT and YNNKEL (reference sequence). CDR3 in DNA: TGTGCCAGCAGACGACACCTTACAGAAAACACCGGGGAGCTGTTTTTT. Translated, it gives CASRRHLTENTGELFF.

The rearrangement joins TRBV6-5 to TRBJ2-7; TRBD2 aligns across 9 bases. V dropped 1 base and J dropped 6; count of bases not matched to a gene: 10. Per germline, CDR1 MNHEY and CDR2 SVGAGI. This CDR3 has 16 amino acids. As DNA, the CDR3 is TGTGCCAGCAGTTACTTTCCGGGACTAGCCTCGTCCGAGCAGTACTTC. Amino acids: CASSYFPGLASSEQYF.

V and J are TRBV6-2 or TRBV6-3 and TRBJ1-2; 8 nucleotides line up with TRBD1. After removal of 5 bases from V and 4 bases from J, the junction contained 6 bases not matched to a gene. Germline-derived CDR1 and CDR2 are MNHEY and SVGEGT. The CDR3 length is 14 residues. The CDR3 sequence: CASSHRGSIYGYTF. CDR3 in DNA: TGTGCCAGCAGTCACAGGGGGAGTATCTATGGCTACACCTTC.